The 2 T cell receptor beta chains below come from one sample, sequenced in a study of PD-1 blockade in classical Hodgkin lymphoma. With no exception, relapse followed autologous stem cell transplantation in all patients, and brentuximab vedotin exposure varied. Data came from immunoSEQ multiplex PCR; TCRdb stores just in-frame clones and leaves some out. The sample yields just over 60,000 clones, approximately 89% seen once. The sequenced sample was peripheral blood mononuclear cells (PBMCs), obtained at baseline. The source of these receptors is a human donor with classical Hodgkin lymphoma.

The sample holds one count of this clone. The chain links TRBV19 to TRBJ2-7, with 9 bases matching TRBD2. From germline, CDR1 is LNHDA and CDR2 SQIVND (reference sequence). The CDR3 spans 14 residues. Here the CDR3 reads CATHSGGLTYEQYF. In DNA form, the CDR3 reads TGTGCGACCCATAGCGGGGGCCTAACCTACGAGCAGTACTTC. The full variable domain, its missing parts supplied by reference TRBV19 and TRBJ2-7, is DGGITQSPKYLFRKEGQNVTLSCEQNLNHDAMYWYRQDPGQGLRLIYYSQIVNDFQKGDIAEGYSVSREKKESFPLTVTSAQKNPTAFYLCATHSGGLTYEQYFGPGTRLTVT.

The J gene is TRBJ2-1, the V gene TRBV7-2; TRBD1 matches 9 bases. This CDR3 has 16 amino acids. The germline V gene has CDR1 SGHTA and CDR2 FQGNSA. V was clipped by 5 bases and J by 2 bases; unmatched bases: 7. The CDR3 region is CASSMTQGAAYNEQFF. DNA of the CDR3: TGTGCCAGCAGCATGACACAGGGGGCCGCCTACAATGAGCAGTTCTTC.